These 25 T cell receptor beta chains were all obtained from the same sample, sequenced in a study of cytomegalovirus exposure and HLA in healthy donors. In the PCR, 60 Vbeta and 13 Jbeta primers were used. TCRdb keeps only in-frame clones here, not all; method: immunoSEQ multiplex PCR. This table has some 150,000 clones, 70% to 80% appearing once. The source material was PBMCs. These receptors came from an older woman in good health and CMV-seropositive.

V and J are TRBV10-2 and TRBJ2-1, with D maybe TRBD2 (6 bases). The germline gives CDR1 WSHSY, CDR2 SAAADI. The CDR3 has 16 residues. With 2 bases removed from V and 8 bases from J, the gap between germline ends came to 19 bases. The CDR3 region has the DNA TGCGCCAGCAGTGAGGGGTTCGGGGGAGGAAGACATGAGCAGTTCTTC. This sequence encodes CASSEGFGGGRHEQFF.

This clone turned up a few times. The chain combines TRBV6-5 with TRBJ1-1; D not certain. The CDR3 length is 14 residues. Trimming removed 6 bases from V and 1 base from J, with 12 bases in between. From germline, CDR1 is MNHEY and CDR2 SVGAGI. CDR3 region: CASSFNSGNTEAFF. The CDR3 DNA reads TGTGCCAGCAGCTTTAATAGTGGGAACACTGAAGCTTTCTTT.

The V gene is TRBV6-5, the J gene TRBJ2-5; the D is unclear. The V gene lost 7 bases and the J gene lost 2 bases, with 5 bases spanning the gap. The CDR3 covers 11 residues. In germline, CDR1 is MNHEY, CDR2 SVGAGI. For the CDR3, the DNA is TGTGCCAGCACTCGGCAAGAGACCCAGTACTTC. The encoded protein is CASTRQETQYF.

The J gene is TRBJ1-2, the V gene TRBV28; no clear D gene. The CDR3 runs 12 residues. Germline lookup yields CDR1 MDHEN and CDR2 SYDVKM. Trimming shortened V by 4 bases and J by 2 bases, and 5 bases separated the two germline ends. The CDR3 spells CASSSLNYGYTF. For the CDR3, the DNA is TGTGCCAGCAGTTCTCTAAACTATGGCTACACCTTC.

The chain uses TRBV28 and TRBJ1-5, with 7 bases lining up with TRBD1. The CDR3 runs 16 residues. Trimming removed 1 base from V and 2 bases from J; junction bases left unmatched: 5. Germline V gives CDR1 MDHEN, CDR2 SYDVKM. CDR3 sequence reads: CASSLSRGRGNQPQHF. In DNA form, the CDR3 reads TGTGCCAGCAGTTTATCGAGGGGGCGAGGCAATCAGCCCCAGCATTTT.

This rearrangement joins TRBV6-1 to TRBJ2-5; a weak D match, TRBD1 (6 bases). The CDR3 length is 14 residues. The germline V and J ends were trimmed by 2 bases and 2 bases, with 9 bases remaining between them. Germline lookup yields CDR1 MNHNS and CDR2 SASEGT. The CDR3 DNA reads TGTGCCAGCAGTGAATGGACAGCACAAGAGACCCAGTACTTC. Its translation: CASSEWTAQETQYF.

The genes are TRBV6-5 and TRBJ2-7, with 10 bases lining up with TRBD1. The CDR3 runs 16 residues. Germline-derived CDR1 and CDR2 are MNHEY and SVGAGI. V dropped 2 bases and J dropped 6; count of bases not matched to a gene: 10. CDR3 in DNA: TGTGCCAGCAGTTACACGGACAGGGGGGAACTCGCCGAGCAGTACTTC. It encodes CASSYTDRGELAEQYF.

The rearrangement links TRBV5-1 to TRBJ2-7; D possibly corresponds to TRBD2 (6 bases). Trimming took 5 bases from V and 2 from J, leaving 14 bases between them. CDR1 is SGHRS and CDR2 is YFSETQ in the germline V gene. The CDR3 has 14 residues. The CDR3 region has the DNA TGCGCCAGCAGGGGGGGACTGGAGCCCTACGAGCAGTACTTC. Translation gives CASRGGLEPYEQYF.

V is TRBV7-9 and J is TRBJ1-2; 12 nucleotides align to TRBD1. CDR3 size: 16 residues. V lost 5 bases to trimming and J lost 7 bases; unmatched junction nucleotides: 11. The germline gives CDR1 SEHNR, CDR2 FQNEAQ (reference sequence). CDR3 sequence reads: CASSPQPGQGAVGYTF. CDR3 bases: TGTGCCAGCAGCCCCCAACCGGGACAGGGGGCGGTTGGCTACACCTTC.

The chain links TRBV11-2 to TRBJ1-4; the match to TRBD1 covers 8 bases. Germline CDR1 reads SGHAT; CDR2 reads FQNNGV. J gave up 3 bases and V 4 bases, and 7 bases lay outside the gene matches. This CDR3 is built from 16 residues. CDR3 protein: CASSSQGARSNEKLFF. CDR3 coding DNA: TGTGCCAGCAGCTCTCAGGGGGCCAGGTCTAATGAAAAACTGTTTTTT.

This clone has just a few counts. V gene TRBV19 combines with J gene TRBJ2-3, with TRBD2 identical over 7 bases. The CDR3 extends over 16 amino acids. Germline CDR1 LNHDA, CDR2 SQIVND (reference sequence). J was trimmed by 2 bases and V by 5 bases; bases with no gene match: 10. The CDR3 region is CASSPSAGVNTDTQYF. The CDR3 DNA reads TGTGCCAGTAGTCCCTCGGCGGGGGTGAACACAGATACGCAGTATTTT.

The chain employs TRBV5-1 and TRBJ1-1; TRBD1 aligns across 8 bases. Germline CDR1 is SGHRS and CDR2 is YFSETQ. With V trimmed by 0 bases and J by 8 bases, 6 bases remained unmatched. The CDR3 consists of 14 residues. The CDR3 sequence is CASSLGTGNGEAFF. CDR3 sequence (DNA): TGCGCCAGCAGCTTGGGGACAGGGAATGGAGAAGCTTTCTTT.

This clone occurred once. The chain combines TRBV30 with TRBJ1-4, with D unresolved. CDR3 length: 15 residues. Germline V CDR1 and CDR2: GTSNPN, SVGIG (reference sequence). The germline V and J ends were trimmed by 5 bases and 7 bases, with 20 bases remaining between them. The CDR3 here is CAWARSGEKSEKLFF. Here the CDR3 DNA reads TGTGCCTGGGCCCGATCCGGGGAAAAGAGTGAAAAACTGTTTTTT.

The chain has TRBV30 and TRBJ1-2; D gene unclear. The CDR3 spans 13 residues. V lost 1 base to trimming and J lost 8 bases, with 14 bases between them. Looked up from germline, CDR1 is GTSNPN and CDR2 is SVGIG (reference sequence). In DNA form, the CDR3 reads TGTGCCTGGAGTGATGTCTTTCCTACGGGCTACACCTTC. It codes for CAWSDVFPTGYTF.

This rearrangement joins TRBV29-1 to TRBJ1-1; 9 bases agree with TRBD1. Trimming took 4 bases from V and 5 from J; bases not matched to a gene: 5. Germline CDR1 SQVTM, CDR2 ANQGSEA. CDR3 length equals 13 residues. CDR3 protein: CSVVQGARTEAFF. The CDR3 DNA sequence: TGCAGCGTTGTACAGGGGGCGCGAACTGAAGCTTTCTTT.

The chain uses TRBV6-1 and TRBJ1-2; 9 bases line up with TRBD1. J gave up 7 bases and V 4 bases, and 7 bases lay outside the gene matches. Looked up from germline, CDR1 is MNHNS and CDR2 is SASEGT. This CDR3 region has 14 residues. The CDR3: CASSARQGGVGYTF. The CDR3 DNA is TGTGCCAGCAGTGCTCGACAGGGGGGCGTTGGCTACACCTTC.

The chain links TRBV28 to TRBJ1-4; 7 bases are a match to TRBD1. This CDR3 has 18 amino acids. In germline, CDR1 is MDHEN, CDR2 SYDVKM. V was pared by 5 bases and J by 7 bases, with 19 bases of the junction left unmatched. CDR3 DNA sequence: TGTGCCAGCAGTCCGCCATGGGGGGAACCGGGACAGACTGAAAAACTGTTTTTT. This translates into CASSPPWGEPGQTEKLFF.

The CDR3 sequence: CASLTGNNYGYTF. The CDR3 coding sequence is TGTGCCAGCCTGACAGGGAACAACTATGGCTACACCTTC. The rearrangement uses TRBV28 and TRBJ1-2, with TRBD1 matching over 7 bases. Germline assignment: CDR1 MDHEN and CDR2 SYDVKM. The CDR3 has 13 residues. The junction had 5 bases not matched to a gene; V was cut back by 8 bases and J by 2 bases.

The chain is built from TRBV6-5 and TRBJ1-5, with D perhaps matching TRBD1 (5 bases). V was shortened by 5 bases and J by 7 bases, with 12 bases between the two germline ends. Germline values: CDR1 MNHEY, CDR2 SVGAGI. The CDR3 has 13 amino acids. In nucleotides, the CDR3 is TGTGCCAGCAGTAGGCAGGGAAGCCAGCCCCAGCATTTT. Protein: CASSRQGSQPQHF.

This clone came up once. The chain has TRBV15 and TRBJ2-6, with D possibly TRBD1 on 6 matching bases. Per the germline V gene, CDR1 is LNHNV and CDR2 is YYDKDF (reference sequence). The CDR3 runs to 16 residues. With 0 bases removed from V and 2 bases from J, the gap between germline ends came to 8 bases. CDR3 loop: CATSRDTGTGANVLTF. For the CDR3, the DNA is TGTGCCACCAGCAGAGATACAGGGACTGGGGCCAACGTCCTGACTTTC.

The table lists this clone with a few counts. The rearrangement links TRBV5-4 to TRBJ1-2; no clear D. This CDR3 comprises 14 residues. Trimming removed 0 bases from V and 0 bases from J, with 6 bases in between. CDR1 is SGHNT, CDR2 YYREEE, per germline (reference sequence). This CDR3 is CASSLGGSNYGYTF. As DNA, the CDR3 is TGTGCCAGCAGCTTGGGAGGGTCTAACTATGGCTACACCTTC.

The chain uses TRBV5-6 and TRBJ2-7, with D possibly being TRBD1 (5 bases). This CDR3 is 13 amino acids long. Germline CDR1 is SGHDT and CDR2 is YYEEEE. Trimming cost V 4 bases and J 3 bases, with 11 bases left between them. The CDR3 DNA reads as TGTGCCAGCAGCGACAGAGTTATCTACGAGCAGTACTTC. It translates to CASSDRVIYEQYF.

J is TRBJ2-7 and V is TRBV10-3; a possible D gene is TRBD2 (7 bases). Per germline, CDR1 ENHRY and CDR2 SYGVKD. There are 17 residues in the CDR3. The V end lost 3 bases, the J end lost 2 bases, and 20 bases lay between the germline ends. The CDR3 bases are TGTGCCATCAGTGAACAGAGGGGGGGACCGATGACCTACGAGCAGTACTTC. It yields the protein CAISEQRGGPMTYEQYF.

This clone was counted a single time. The rearrangement joins TRBV6-1 to TRBJ1-5, with 9 bases matching TRBD1. V lost 3 bases and J lost 6; bases outside the gene matches: 15. Germline loops: CDR1 MNHNS, CDR2 SASEGT. The CDR3 loop spans 18 amino acids. CDR3: CASSDQPVGQGLSQPQHF. In nucleotides, the CDR3 is TGTGCCAGCAGTGACCAACCTGTGGGACAGGGCCTAAGTCAGCCCCAGCATTTT.

V is TRBV9 and J is TRBJ2-5; 12 nucleotides align to TRBD2. Looked up from germline, CDR1 is SGDLS and CDR2 is YYNGEE. The CDR3 is 16 residues long. Germline trimming cut 4 bases from V and 2 bases from J; bases unmatched to any gene: 6. CDR3 loop: CASSPRTSGNQETQYF. The CDR3 nucleotides are TGTGCCAGCAGCCCGAGGACTAGCGGGAATCAAGAGACCCAGTACTTC.